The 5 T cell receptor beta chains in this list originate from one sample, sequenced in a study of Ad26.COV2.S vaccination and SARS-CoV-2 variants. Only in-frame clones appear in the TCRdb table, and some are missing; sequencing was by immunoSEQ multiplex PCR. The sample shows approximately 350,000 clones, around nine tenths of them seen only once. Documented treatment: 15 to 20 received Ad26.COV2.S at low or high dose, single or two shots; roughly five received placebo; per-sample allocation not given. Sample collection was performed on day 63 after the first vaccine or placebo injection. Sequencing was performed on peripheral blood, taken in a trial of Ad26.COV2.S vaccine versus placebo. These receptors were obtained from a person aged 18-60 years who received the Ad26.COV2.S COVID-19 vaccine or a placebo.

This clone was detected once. The CDR3 here is CASSPFGGGTEQFF. The CDR3 DNA reads TGTGCCAGCAGCCCCTTTGGCGGGGGGACTGAGCAGTTCTTC. The rearrangement links TRBV7-3 to TRBJ2-1, with 8 bases fitting TRBD2. Germline loops: CDR1 SGHTA, CDR2 FQGTGA. The CDR3 is 14 residues long. After removal of 5 bases from V and 9 bases from J, the junction contained 9 bases not matched to a gene.

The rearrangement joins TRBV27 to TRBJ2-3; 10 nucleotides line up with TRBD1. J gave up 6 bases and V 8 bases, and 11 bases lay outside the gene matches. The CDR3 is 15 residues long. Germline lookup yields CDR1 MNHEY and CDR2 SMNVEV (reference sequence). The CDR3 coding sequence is TGTGCCAGCTGGCCGGGACAGGGGCTGCCGGATACGCAGTATTTT. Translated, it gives CASWPGQGLPDTQYF.

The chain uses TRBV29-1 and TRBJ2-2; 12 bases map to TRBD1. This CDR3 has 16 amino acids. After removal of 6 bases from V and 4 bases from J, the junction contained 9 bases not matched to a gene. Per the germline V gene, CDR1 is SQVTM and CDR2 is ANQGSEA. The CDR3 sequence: CSVPGQGALGTGELFF. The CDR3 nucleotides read TGCAGCGTCCCGGGACAGGGGGCGCTTGGCACCGGGGAGCTGTTTTTT.

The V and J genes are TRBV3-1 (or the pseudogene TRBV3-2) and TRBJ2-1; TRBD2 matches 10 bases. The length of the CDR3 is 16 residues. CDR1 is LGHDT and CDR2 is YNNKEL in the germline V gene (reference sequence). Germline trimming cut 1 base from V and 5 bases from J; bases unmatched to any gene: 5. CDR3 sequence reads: CASSQGGTSENNEQFF. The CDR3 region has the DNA TGTGCCAGCAGCCAAGGCGGGACTAGCGAGAACAATGAGCAGTTCTTC.

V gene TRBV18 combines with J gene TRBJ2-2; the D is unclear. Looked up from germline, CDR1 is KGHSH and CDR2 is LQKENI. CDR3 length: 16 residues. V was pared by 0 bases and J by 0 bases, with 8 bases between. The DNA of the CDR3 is TGTGCCAGCTCACCACCGAAGAATTCGAACACCGGGGAGCTGTTTTTT. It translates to CASSPPKNSNTGELFF.